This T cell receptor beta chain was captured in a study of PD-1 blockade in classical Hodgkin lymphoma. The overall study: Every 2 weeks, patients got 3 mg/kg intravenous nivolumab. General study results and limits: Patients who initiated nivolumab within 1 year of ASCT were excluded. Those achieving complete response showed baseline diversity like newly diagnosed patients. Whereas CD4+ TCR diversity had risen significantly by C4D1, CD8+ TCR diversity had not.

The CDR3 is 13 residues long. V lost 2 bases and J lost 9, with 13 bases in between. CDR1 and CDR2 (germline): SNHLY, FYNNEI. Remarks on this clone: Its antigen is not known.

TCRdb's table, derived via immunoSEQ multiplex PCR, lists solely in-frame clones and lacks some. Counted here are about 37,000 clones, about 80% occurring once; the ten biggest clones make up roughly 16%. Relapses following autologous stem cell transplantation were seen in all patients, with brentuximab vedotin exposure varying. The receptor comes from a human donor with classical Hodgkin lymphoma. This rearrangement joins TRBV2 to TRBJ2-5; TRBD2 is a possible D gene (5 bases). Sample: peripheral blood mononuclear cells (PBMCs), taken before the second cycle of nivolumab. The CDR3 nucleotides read TGTGCCAGCAGTGAACTGAGGGCCATGGCCCAGTACTTC. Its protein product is CASSELRAMAQYF.